This T cell receptor beta chain was recorded in a study of response to subunit inactivated influenza vaccine. Regarding the study as a whole: The authors offered the suggestion that each seasonal influenza vaccination recruits few new T cells.

TCRdb reprocessed the RT-PCR reads via MiXCR and lists one record per CDR3 protein. The sample has 500,000 to 600,000 distinct CDR3 sequences, 10% to 15% seen once. This clonotype was observed a handful of times. No antigen is known for it. This CDR3 spans 14 amino acids. The V gene's germline CDR1 is DFQATT and CDR2 SNEGSKA (reference sequence). V lost 0 bases to trimming and J lost 4 bases; unmatched junction nucleotides: 4. The V call is TRBV20-1, the J call TRBJ2-7; 9 bases are a match to TRBD2. The receptor comes from a man over 45 who received an inactivated influenza vaccine. The sequencing here drew on PBMCs from blood, taken 35 to 45 days after vaccination. CDR3 nucleotides: TGCAGTGCTAGAGATGGGCGGGGGGGATACGAGCAGTACTTC. Its translation is CSARDGRGGYEQYF.